The clone carrying this T cell receptor (beta chain) was observed a few times. Its antigen is not identified. Each CDR3 protein is one row after TCRdb ran MiXCR on the reads. The sample has around 300,000 distinct CDR3 sequences; more than 20% are singletons. Germline V gene lookup returns CDR1 DFQATT and CDR2 SNEGSKA (reference sequence). This CDR3 is 16 amino acids long. V trimming: 5 bases; J trimming: 5 bases; junction bases outside the gene matches: 14. The data were obtained in a study of T cell repertoires in cytomegalovirus infection. Across the whole study: The authors relied on CMV epitopes, both recently identified HLA-C-restricted and well-studied HLA-B-restricted. Indications came from public TCR beta signatures; they pointed to CMV infection and to a matching HLA type.

Study-level results: HLA-C-restricted, CMV-specific TCR beta clonotypes were dominant ex vivo. Cumulative frequency (of public TCR beta family members) identified carriers of CMV plus the relevant HLA.

The origin of this receptor is a human donor in good health (CMV status not recorded). Some clones in this sample may be carry-over from other donors' samples. The material was cultured PBMCs, obtained from culture after CMV antigen stimulation. This sequence joins TRBV20-1 and TRBJ2-3; 9 nucleotides match TRBD2. In nucleotides, the CDR3 is TGCAGTGCTCGATACCCCAATAGCGGGAGTTTAGATACGCAGTATTTT. It specifies CSARYPNSGSLDTQYF.